This T cell receptor beta chain was found in a study of T cell responses to AZD1222 COVID-19 vaccine. Whole-study findings and limits: As reported, nearly half of all spike-specific TCRs target variant regions that are unmutated. A mostly white British donor set with more females was recruited, and clonal diversity was possibly underestimated. When two AZD1222 doses had been given, Spike-specific TCR breadth and depth rose.

Germline values: CDR1 SNHLY, CDR2 FYNNEI. The CDR3 is made up of 15 amino acids. V trimming: 7 bases; J trimming: 2 bases; junction bases outside the gene matches: 9. Profiled with immunoSEQ multiplex PCR; TCRdb holds only in-frame clones, not every one. The sample carries 180,000 or so clones, approximately 90% recorded once. Notes on this clone: What it recognizes is unknown.

The sequencing used peripheral blood, collected 28 days after the second AZD1222 dose. The rearrangement joins TRBV2 to TRBJ2-3; TRBD2 aligns across 7 bases. The origin of this receptor is an adult who received the AZD1222 COVID-19 vaccine. CDR3 nucleotide sequence: TGTGCCAGCACGCCGACTAGCCGGGACACAGATACGCAGTATTTT. It translates to CASTPTSRDTDTQYF.